This TCR beta chain was found in a study of OX40 agonist ivuxolimab in advanced cancers. Looking at the study overall: Ivuxolimab is a fully human IgG2 antibody that activates OX40 (CD134). Mean age about 60 years, range about 23 to 85; about 85% male. Study-wide results and caveats: Doses of 0.1 to 3.0 mg/kg were accompanied by clonal expansion of CD4+ and CD8+ blood T cells by week 6.

Produced via immunoSEQ multiplex PCR; TCRdb's table is partial and in-frame only. The table records tens of thousands of clones, around 87% of them present only once. J was trimmed by 2 bases and V by 3 bases; bases with no gene match: 4. Germline lookup yields CDR1 SGDLS and CDR2 YYNGEE. The CDR3 contains 15 residues. As to this clone: No antigen is known for it.

This sample comprised CD4+ or CD8+ T cells sorted from blood, obtained in a trial of the OX40 agonist ivuxolimab. The chain links TRBV9 to TRBJ2-7; the match to TRBD2 covers 11 bases. The source of this sequence is an adult with an advanced solid tumor such as melanoma, head and neck, liver or kidney cancer. CDR3 sequence (DNA): TGTGCCAGCAGCGCCGGGGGACTAGCGGCCTACGAGCAGTACTTC. It translates to CASSAGGLAAYEQYF.